This is a list of T cell receptor beta chains from one sample in a study of blood T cells in healthy people across ages. Each CDR3 protein is one row after TCRdb ran MiXCR on the 5' RACE reads. The sample yields 750,000 to 1,000,000 distinct CDR3 sequences, approximately 32% seen once. Separately, the same data were catalogued under a study of T cells of mothers and their children.

The sample was blood. All receptors come from a woman between 35 and 50 years old in good health. Each CDR3 is given with its conserved first and last residue. The D gene is left open where the match is weak. Expanded clones get a size class; other rows say once, few or many, or leave the size out.

>NA|TRBV2|TRBJ1-2|NA
TGTGCCGGCACCCGGGACCGAAATCCTAACTATGGCTACACCTTC
CAGTRDRNPNYGYTF
>NA|TRBV20-1|TRBJ2-3|NA
TGCAGTGGTATCGGAGACGGAATCACAGATACGCAGTATTTT
CSGIGDGITDTQYF
>many|TRBV6-6|TRBJ2-1|NA
TGTGCCAGCAGTTACTCCTCCCAGGGCCTCTCTGAGCCTGAGCAGTTCTTC
CASSYSSQGLSEPEQFF
>few|TRBV7-9|TRBJ2-5|NA
TGTGCCAGCAGCTTAAGTCTGAGGGGTCAAGAGACCCAGTACTTC
CASSLSLRGQETQYF
>NA|TRBV7-9|TRBJ1-3|TRBD1
TGTGCCAGCAGCTTCAAACAGGGGGGAGGAAACACCATATATTTT
CASSFKQGGGNTIYF
>NA|TRBV12-3/TRBV12-4|TRBJ1-2|NA
TGTGCCAGTAGCGAGACAGACCTCACCTTGGGAGGCTACACCTTC
CASSETDLTLGGYTF
>few|TRBV6-2/TRBV6-3|TRBJ1-2|NA
TGTGCCAGCAGTTGGAAGGGCCACTATGGCTACACCTTC
CASSWKGHYGYTF
>NA|TRBV12-3/TRBV12-4|TRBJ2-3|TRBD2
TGTGCCAGCAGCTATCCCCGGACAGCTGACGGACTAGCGGGCACAGATACGCAGTATTTT
CASSYPRTADGLAGTDTQYF
>many|TRBV28|TRBJ2-7|NA
TGTGCCAGCTCTAGGGGGTTGAGCTCCTACGAGCAGTACTTC
CASSRGLSSYEQYF
>NA|TRBV12-3/TRBV12-4|TRBJ2-1|TRBD2
TGTGCCAGCAGTCAGCGGGACCCGAAATACAATGAGCAGTTCTTC
CASSQRDPKYNEQFF
>many|TRBV7-3|TRBJ2-4|TRBD1
TGTGCCAGCAGCTTAGGTCCAGGGGGCGTAGCCAAAAACATTCAGTACTTC
CASSLGPGGVAKNIQYF
>NA|TRBV4-1|TRBJ2-1|TRBD1
TGCGCCAGCAGCCAGGGGGACAGGGGGCTCGGCAATGAGCAGTTCTTC
CASSQGDRGLGNEQFF
>many|TRBV7-2|TRBJ2-5|TRBD1
TGTGCCAGCAGCTCCTCTGGACAGGGGTGGGAGACCCAGTACTTC
CASSSSGQGWETQYF
>NA|TRBV12-3/TRBV12-4|TRBJ1-2|TRBD1
TGTGCCAGCTTCTTAGGGGGCAGCAGCTATGACTACACCTTC
CASFLGGSSYDYTF
>NA|TRBV4-3|TRBJ2-1|TRBD1
TGCGCCAGCAGCCAAGAAGTGACAGGGGGCGAAATGCAGTTCTTC
CASSQEVTGGEMQFF
>NA|TRBV5-5|TRBJ2-2|TRBD2
TGTGCCAGCAGCGGCCGGGGGGACGGGAACACCGGGGAGCTGTTTTTT
CASSGRGDGNTGELFF